The next 22 T cell receptor beta chains were all read from a single sample in a study of T cells in Graves' hyperthyroidism and ophthalmopathy (dated by TCRdb to between 2018 and 2021). Library preparation employed multiplex PCR. The sequencer listed for this sample is Illumina HiSeq 2000. The TCR beta CDR3 regions were amplified from RNA transcripts. The first round of RT-PCR for the TCR CDR3 was performed with the HTBI primer set and the Qiagen OneStep RT-PCR kit. The public reads were reprocessed in TCRdb via fastp at Q25 and MiXCR, keeping in-frame beta chains. Rows with a matching CDR3 protein are joined into one entry that keeps the most common DNA and genes. Present in this sample are about 560,000 distinct CDR3 sequences, 16% of which were seen just once. About 20% of the sample rests with the top ten. The sample comprised blood. The receptors derive from a woman aged 18-29 years with Graves' hyperthyroidism.

The chain joins TRBV5-1 to TRBJ1-5; 7 bases map to TRBD1. The CDR3 is made up of 15 amino acids. V lost 4 bases, J lost 0 bases, and 4 bases stayed unmatched. CDR1 and CDR2 from the germline V gene are SGHRS and YFSETQ. The CDR3 nucleotides are TGCGCCAGCAGCGGGGACAGCTATAGCAATCAGCCCCAGCATTTT. Encoded protein: CASSGDSYSNQPQHF.

This chain uses TRBV6-9 with TRBJ1-2, with a weak D call TRBD1 (5 bases). The length of the CDR3 is 12 residues. Deletions cut 8 bases from V and 8 bases from J, with 15 bases between. Germline V lookup: CDR1 MNHGY, CDR2 SVAAGI. The CDR3 loop reads CASGSGTSGYTF. As DNA, the CDR3 is TGTGCCAGCGGTTCCGGGACCTCCGGCTACACCTTC.

There are a few counts of this clonotype. The rearrangement uses TRBV2 and TRBJ2-1; 8 positions agree with TRBD2. Germline V gene sequence: CDR1 SNHLY, CDR2 FYNNEI. CDR3 size: 16 residues. Trimming removed 2 bases from V and 4 bases from J; junction bases left unmatched: 7. In DNA, the CDR3 is TGTGCCAGCAGTGAATCCGGGACTAGAGGTTACAATGAGCAGTTCTTC. Translating gives CASSESGTRGYNEQFF.

The gene calls are TRBV7-9 and TRBJ2-1; D remains unclear. With 8 bases removed from V and 0 bases from J, the gap between germline ends came to 11 bases. Germline V gene data show CDR1 as SEHNR and CDR2 as FQNEAQ (reference sequence). CDR3 length: 14 residues. The CDR3 DNA is TGTGCCAGCGGCCCCCCAGACTCCTACAATGAGCAGTTCTTC. Translating it yields CASGPPDSYNEQFF.

This clonotype was seen a few times. This rearrangement joins TRBV12-3 or TRBV12-4 to TRBJ2-3; 12 bases align to TRBD1. The CDR3 sequence is 15 residues long. The V segment lost 5 bases and the J segment 6 bases; nucleotides outside the gene matches: 6. The CDR3 loop is CASSKGQGAWDTQYF. The CDR3 DNA sequence: TGTGCCAGCAGTAAGGGACAGGGGGCCTGGGATACGCAGTATTTT.

A few counts support this clonotype. The gene calls are TRBV20-1 and TRBJ2-1; the D call may be TRBD1 or TRBD2 (5 bases each). Germline V gene data show CDR1 as DFQATT and CDR2 as SNEGSKA (reference sequence). V was trimmed by 1 base and J by 6 bases, leaving 16 bases between them. The CDR3 runs to 15 residues. The CDR3 DNA reads as TGCAGTGCTAGAGTTCTAGGCAGGGCGGGCAATGAGCAGTTCTTC. It encodes CSARVLGRAGNEQFF.

This clonotype has just a few counts. This chain links TRBV7-9 with TRBJ2-7; 7 positions match TRBD2. The V gene end was trimmed by 2 bases and the J gene end by 0 bases; junction bases not matched to a gene: 4. Germline CDR1 SEHNR, CDR2 FQNEAQ (reference sequence). The CDR3 covers 15 residues. The DNA for the CDR3 is TGTGCCAGCAGCTTATCGGGGGGAATCTCCTACGAGCAGTACTTC. Its translation: CASSLSGGISYEQYF. Full variable domain (rest looked up from reference TRBV7-9 and TRBJ2-7): DTGVSQNPRHKITKRGQNVTFRCDPISEHNRLYWYRQTLGQGPEFLTYFQNEAQLEKSRLLSDRFSAERPKGSFSTLEIQRTEQGDSAMYLCASSLSGGISYEQYFGPGTRLTVT.

This clonotype came up a few times. The J gene is TRBJ2-2, the V gene TRBV29-1, with D tentatively TRBD1 (5 bases). Germline CDR1 SQVTM, CDR2 ANQGSEA. Trimming left V 3 bases short and J 4 bases short, with 9 bases between. The CDR3 spans 13 residues. The CDR3, as DNA: TGCAGCGTTGACCCGGACACCACCGGGGAGCTGTTTTTT. It codes for CSVDPDTTGELFF.

This clonotype appeared many times. The rearrangement uses TRBV29-1 and TRBJ2-7; 9 positions agree with TRBD1. V dropped 7 bases and J dropped 4; count of bases not matched to a gene: 17. This CDR3 comprises 16 residues. Germline assignment: CDR1 SQVTM and CDR2 ANQGSEA. The CDR3 DNA reads as TGCAGCGGGGTGGACAGGGGTCACTACGGGGGTTACGAGCAGTACTTC. Residues: CSGVDRGHYGGYEQYF.

V gene TRBV7-3 combines with J gene TRBJ2-2; D uncertain. The CDR3 contains 17 residues. The V gene lost 4 bases and the J gene lost 3 bases, with 18 bases spanning the gap. The germline V gene encodes CDR1 SGHTA and CDR2 FQGTGA. CDR3 protein: CASSSTPTRAHTGELFF. The CDR3 DNA reads TGTGCCAGCAGCTCAACCCCTACAAGGGCGCACACCGGGGAGCTGTTTTTT.

This clonotype was counted between two and nine times. V and J are TRBV29-1 and TRBJ2-3, with 8 nucleotides matching TRBD2. Trimming cost V 4 bases and J 6 bases; bases outside gene matches: 9. Germline CDR1 and CDR2: SQVTM and ANQGSEA. The CDR3 is made up of 14 amino acids. CDR3 residues: CSVVLAGGGDTQYF. The CDR3 region has the DNA TGCAGCGTTGTGTTGGCGGGGGGAGGGGATACGCAGTATTTT.

This chain connects TRBV28 to TRBJ1-5, with D perhaps TRBD1 (6 bases). Trimming left V 1 base short and J 16 bases short, with 32 bases between. This CDR3 has 18 residues. The germline gives CDR1 MDHEN, CDR2 SYDVKM. This chain's CDR3 is CASSLYLPTGWYKPPHHF. CDR3 bases: TGTGCCAGCAGTTTATACCTACCGACAGGCTGGTATAAGCCCCCTCACCATTTT.

The table lists this clonotype with a few counts. CDR3 sequence reads: CASSVELASDYNEQFF. The CDR3 DNA is TGTGCCAGTAGTGTGGAACTAGCGAGCGACTACAATGAGCAGTTCTTC. The rearrangement uses TRBV19 and TRBJ2-1, with 7 bases that match TRBD2. The CDR3 contains 16 residues. J gave up 3 bases and V 5 bases, and 10 bases lay outside the gene matches. Germline V lookup: CDR1 LNHDA, CDR2 SQIVND (reference sequence).

V gene TRBV27 combines with J gene TRBJ2-6; maybe TRBD2 (5 bases). The V and J ends lost 6 bases and 1 base respectively, with 13 bases between them. Germline V gene sequence: CDR1 MNHEY, CDR2 SMNVEV (reference sequence). CDR3 length equals 16 residues. CDR3 amino acids: CASSLGPGSGANVLTF. Written as DNA, the CDR3 is TGTGCCAGCAGCTTGGGCCCGGGGTCTGGGGCCAACGTCCTGACTTTC.

The rearrangement joins TRBV9 to TRBJ1-2; D is perhaps TRBD1 (6 bases). The CDR3 sequence is 13 residues long. Germline CDR1 is SGDLS and CDR2 is YYNGEE. The V end was cut by 2 bases, the J end by 6 bases, with 11 bases between. The CDR3 sequence: CASSVGAADGYTF. In DNA, the CDR3 is TGTGCCAGCAGCGTGGGGGCGGCGGATGGCTACACCTTC.

This clonotype was seen repeatedly, ten times or more. The rearrangement joins TRBV28 to TRBJ2-1; 10 positions match TRBD2. The junction had 5 bases not matched to a gene; V was cut back by 6 bases and J by 3 bases. Per the germline V gene, CDR1 is MDHEN and CDR2 is SYDVKM. This CDR3 is 15 amino acids long. DNA for the CDR3: TGTGCCAGCAGGGCTCCTAGCGGGAGCTACAATGAGCAGTTCTTC. It translates to CASRAPSGSYNEQFF.

This clonotype was observed at least ten times. V and J are TRBV11-3 and TRBJ2-1; D is ambiguous. The germline V gene has CDR1 SGHNT and CDR2 YENEEA. The CDR3 runs 13 residues. V shed 5 bases and J shed 2 bases, with 7 bases lying between them. The CDR3 sequence is CASSVEAYNEQFF. The CDR3 DNA reads TGTGCCAGCAGCGTCGAGGCCTACAATGAGCAGTTCTTC.

This clonotype was counted a few times. V gene TRBV29-1 combines with J gene TRBJ2-3, with D uncertain. This CDR3 has 11 amino acids. V lost 7 bases, J lost 6 bases, and 11 bases lay in between. Germline CDR1 SQVTM, CDR2 ANQGSEA. CDR3 region: CSATPDDTQYF. The CDR3 bases are TGCAGCGCCACACCAGATGATACGCAGTATTTT.

V is TRBV30 and J is TRBJ2-1; D is unclear. The V gene lost 1 base and the J gene lost 5 bases, with 12 bases spanning the gap. Germline V gene lookup returns CDR1 GTSNPN and CDR2 SVGIG (reference sequence). CDR3 length equals 14 residues. The CDR3 loop is CAWSAQSRHNEQFF. The CDR3 DNA follows: TGTGCCTGGAGTGCCCAATCTCGCCACAATGAGCAGTTCTTC.

The sample holds a few counts of this clonotype. One junction end disagrees with the germline gene, perhaps due to a read error. The CDR3 sequence: CVSSIGQTTNEKLFF. The DNA of the CDR3 is TGTGTCAGTAGTATCGGGCAGACAACTAATGAAAAACTGTTTTTT. The rearrangement links TRBV19 to TRBJ1-4, with no clear D. Germline V lookup: CDR1 LNHDA, CDR2 SQIVND (reference sequence). CDR3 length equals 15 residues.

This clonotype was seen more than once but under ten times. The gene calls are TRBV27 and TRBJ2-2; 8 bases line up with TRBD1. The CDR3 sequence is 14 residues long. Germline loops: CDR1 MNHEY, CDR2 SMNVEV (reference sequence). V lost 6 bases and J lost 7; bases outside the gene matches: 7. CDR3 bases: TGTGCCAGCAGATCGACAGGGGTGGGCGGGGAGCTGTTTTTT. Protein sequence: CASRSTGVGGELFF.

The chain employs TRBV4-3 and TRBJ1-2, with TRBD1 matching over 7 bases. CDR3 length equals 14 residues. The germline gives CDR1 LGHNA, CDR2 YSLEER. The V segment lost 3 bases and the J segment 7 bases; nucleotides outside the gene matches: 8. Here the CDR3 reads CASSQTDRVGGYTF. DNA for the CDR3: TGCGCCAGCAGCCAGACCGACAGGGTTGGTGGCTACACCTTC.